The TCR beta chain described here comes from a study of T cell responses to AZD1222 COVID-19 vaccine. Repertoires were generated with immunoSEQ multiplex PCR, while TCRdb's copy carries only in-frame clones and drops some. The table lists over 150,000 clones, more than 80% of them singletons. Germline lookup yields CDR1 MDHEN and CDR2 SYDVKM. This CDR3 has 14 residues. The V and J ends lost 3 bases and 6 bases respectively, with 14 bases between them. Sequenced here: peripheral blood, sampled on day 0 of AZD1222 vaccination. This clonotype was obtained from an adult in good health. The rearrangement uses TRBV28 and TRBJ1-1; D possibly corresponds to TRBD1 (6 bases). CDR3 amino acids: CASSLAGESAEAFF. In DNA, the CDR3 is TGTGCCAGCAGTTTGGCAGGGGAGAGTGCTGAAGCTTTCTTT.